This T cell receptor (beta chain) was documented in a study of Ad26.COV2.S vaccination and SARS-CoV-2 variants. Whole-study context: By the intramuscular route, Ad26.COV2.S was given once, or twice 56 days apart. Study-wide points: Non-spike TCR breadth was similar in vaccine and placebo recipients.

Sequencing was performed with immunoSEQ multiplex PCR; in TCRdb, only in-frame clones are kept and a portion is missing. The sample holds 360,000 or so clones, around 87% seen once. The germline CDR1 and CDR2 sequences are GTSNPN and SVGIG (reference sequence). 11 amino acids form the CDR3, both terminal residues included. Worth noting for this clone: Antigen specificity is unknown. Here the CDR3 omits its conserved ending phenylalanine or tryptophan, so a read error is the likely source. The DNA is omitted, as the CDR3 cannot be located on it reliably, and the CDR3 follows TCRdb's listing.

As for treatment: 15 to 20 received Ad26.COV2.S at low or high dose, single or two shots; about 5 received placebo; per-sample allocation not given. Collection of samples fell on day 63 after the first vaccine or placebo injection. The sample was peripheral blood, taken in a trial of Ad26.COV2.S vaccine versus placebo. The chain is built from TRBV30 and TRBJ1-2. The sequence was obtained from a person between 18 and 65 years old who received the Ad26.COV2.S COVID-19 vaccine or a placebo. This CDR3 is CAWRTGPTLRL.